This T cell receptor beta chain is drawn from a study of T-cell reconstitution after alpha-beta-depleted transplantation in children. Unique molecular identifiers tagged the TCRbeta library. One entry per CDR3 protein, called by TCRdb with MiXCR from the PCR reads. The data contain 250,000 to 300,000 distinct CDR3 sequences, nearly 10% of them singletons. The TCR sequence derives from a human donor who donated a stem cell graft to a child with SCID. The sequences come from PBMCs from the stem cell graft donor, collected from the stem cell graft.

CDR3 residues: CASSPSGGNNEQFF. Here the CDR3 DNA reads TGTGCCAGCAGCCCCAGCGGGGGAAACAATGAGCAGTTCTTC. This chain joins TRBV7-3 and TRBJ2-1, with 8 bases identical to TRBD2. The V gene end was trimmed by 5 bases and the J gene end by 5 bases; junction bases not matched to a gene: 5. Germline values: CDR1 SGHTA, CDR2 FQGTGA. The CDR3 has 14 amino acids.